The next 6 T cell receptor beta chains were all read from a single sample in a study of cytomegalovirus exposure and HLA in healthy donors. The PCR had 60 Vbeta and 13 Jbeta primers. The repertoire was sequenced with immunoSEQ multiplex PCR; TCRdb's copy has only in-frame clones and lacks some. The sample lists about 59,000 clones; roughly 84% were seen once. The source material was PBMCs. The source is a human donor in good health.

This clone was observed a few times. The chain is built from TRBV27 and TRBJ1-4; the match to TRBD1 covers 7 bases. Germline V gene sequence: CDR1 MNHEY, CDR2 SMNVEV (reference sequence). The V and J ends lost 6 bases and 8 bases, in that order; junction bases with no gene match: 9. The CDR3 loop spans 14 amino acids. In nucleotides, the CDR3 is TGTGCCAGCAGGGACGGGACAGTCACGGAAAAACTGTTTTTT. It specifies CASRDGTVTEKLFF.

The chain couples TRBV7-2 to TRBJ2-7; D remains unclear. V lost 5 bases, J lost 3 bases, and 8 bases lay in between. The CDR3 is 12 residues long. Germline V gene sequence: CDR1 SGHTA, CDR2 FQGNSA. In DNA form, the CDR3 reads TGTGCCAGCAGCCCCGGTCACTACGAGCAGTACTTC. Translating gives CASSPGHYEQYF. Supplemented by reference TRBV7-2 and TRBJ2-7, the full variable domain reads GAGVSQSPSNKVTEKGKDVELRCDPISGHTALYWYRQSLGQGLEFLIYFQGNSAPDKSGLPSDRFSAERTGGSVSTLTIQRTQQEDSAVYLCASSPGHYEQYFGPGTRLTVT.

This chain joins TRBV30 and TRBJ1-2, with no clear D. Trimming removed 1 base from V and 4 bases from J, with 16 bases in between. The germline V gene has CDR1 GTSNPN and CDR2 SVGIG (reference sequence). The CDR3 has 15 residues. The CDR3 here is CAWSAELLPLYGYTF. In nucleotides, the CDR3 is TGTGCCTGGAGTGCGGAACTACTACCACTCTATGGCTACACCTTC. Complete variable domain (other parts from reference TRBV30 and TRBJ1-2): SQTIHQWPATLVQPVGSPLSLECTVEGTSNPNLYWYRQAAGRGLQLLFYSVGIGQISSEVPQNLSASRPQDRQFILSSKKLLLSDSGFYLCAWSAELLPLYGYTFGSGTRLTVV.

CDR3 sequence reads: CASSPIVQDYEQYF. CDR3 nucleotide sequence: TGTGCCAGCAGCCCTATTGTGCAGGACTACGAGCAGTACTTC. The chain has TRBV4-2 and TRBJ2-7; no clear D gene. Germline assignment: CDR1 LGHNA and CDR2 YNFKEQ. Trimming stripped 4 bases from V and 3 bases from J, with 13 bases between. The CDR3 covers 14 residues.

V gene TRBV19 combines with J gene TRBJ2-3; D unclear. V dropped 2 bases and J dropped 2 bases, with 8 bases sitting between them. The germline V gene has CDR1 LNHDA and CDR2 SQIVND (reference sequence). The CDR3 contains 14 residues. The CDR3 loop reads CASSISTPTDTQYF. The CDR3 DNA is TGTGCCAGTAGTATATCGACACCCACAGATACGCAGTATTTT.

V usage is TRBV20-1 and J usage is TRBJ1-2, with no clear D. The CDR3 runs 11 residues. Germline V lookup: CDR1 DFQATT, CDR2 SNEGSKA (reference sequence). Between the trimmed V and J ends, which lost 1 base and 13 bases, there was a span of 13 bases. CDR3 loop: CSARVAQSSTF. The CDR3 nucleotides are TGCAGTGCTAGAGTAGCGCAGTCTAGCACCTTC.